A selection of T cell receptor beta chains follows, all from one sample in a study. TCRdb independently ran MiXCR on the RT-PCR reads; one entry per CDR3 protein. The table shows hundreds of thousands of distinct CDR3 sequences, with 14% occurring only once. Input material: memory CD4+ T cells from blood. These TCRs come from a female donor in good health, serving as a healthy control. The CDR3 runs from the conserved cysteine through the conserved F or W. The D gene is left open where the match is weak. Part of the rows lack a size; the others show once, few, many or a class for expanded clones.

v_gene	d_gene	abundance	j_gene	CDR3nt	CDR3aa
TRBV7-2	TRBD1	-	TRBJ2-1	TGTGCCAGCAGCTTCCGACAGGGCGACTACAATGAGCAGTTCTTC	CASSFRQGDYNEQFF
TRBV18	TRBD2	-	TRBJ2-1	TGTGCCAGCTCCGGGACTAGCGGGAGCAGTAGAGATGAGCAGTTCTTC	CASSGTSGSSRDEQFF
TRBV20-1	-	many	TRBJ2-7	TGCAGTGCGTTACCCGGCCTAAGAAGTACCTCCTACGAGCAGTACTTC	CSALPGLRSTSYEQYF
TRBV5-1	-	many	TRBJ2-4	TGCGCCAGCAGCTTGGCCCAAGAGGCAGCGAGATTTCAGTACTTC	CASSLAQEAARFQYF
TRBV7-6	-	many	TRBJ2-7	TGTGCCAGCAGCTTAGCGTTTGGGGGGTCCAACGAGCAGTACTTC	CASSLAFGGSNEQYF
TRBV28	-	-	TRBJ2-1	TGTGCCAGCACCACCCGGAGAGCGGCATACAATGAGCAGTTCTTC	CASTTRRAAYNEQFF
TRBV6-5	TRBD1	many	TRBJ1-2	TGTGCCAGCAGTGACAGGGCCTCTAACTATGGCTACACCTTC	CASSDRASNYGYTF
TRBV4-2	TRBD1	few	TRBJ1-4	TGTGCCAGCAGCCCCCCGGTACAGGGGGTTGATGAAAAACTGTTTTTT	CASSPPVQGVDEKLFF
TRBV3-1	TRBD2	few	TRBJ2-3	TGTGCCAGCAGTCTAGTTAGCGGGAGAGATACGCAGTATTTT	CASSLVSGRDTQYF
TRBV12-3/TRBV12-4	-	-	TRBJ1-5	TGTGCCAGCAAGTTGGCAGGCAATCAGCCCCAGCATTTT	CASKLAGNQPQHF
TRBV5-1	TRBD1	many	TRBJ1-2	TGCGCCAGCAGCATCGGACAGGGCGACTATGGCTACACCTTC	CASSIGQGDYGYTF
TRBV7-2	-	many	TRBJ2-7	TGTGCCAGCAGCTTAGGTTGGGGGGACTCCTACGAGCAGTACTTC	CASSLGWGDSYEQYF
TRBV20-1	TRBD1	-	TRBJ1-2	TGCAGTGCTAGGAGCCCCCCCGGGGACAGGGTGGGAAATGGCTACACCTTC	CSARSPPGDRVGNGYTF